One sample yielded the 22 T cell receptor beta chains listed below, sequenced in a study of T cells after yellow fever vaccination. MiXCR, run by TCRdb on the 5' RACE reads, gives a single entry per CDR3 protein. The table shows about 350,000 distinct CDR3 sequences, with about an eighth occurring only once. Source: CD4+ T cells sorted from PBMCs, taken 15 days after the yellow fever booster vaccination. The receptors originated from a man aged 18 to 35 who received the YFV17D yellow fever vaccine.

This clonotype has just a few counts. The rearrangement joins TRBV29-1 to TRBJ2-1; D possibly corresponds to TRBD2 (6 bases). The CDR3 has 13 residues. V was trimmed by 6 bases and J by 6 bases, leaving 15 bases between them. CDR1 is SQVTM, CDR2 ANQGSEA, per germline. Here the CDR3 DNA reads TGCAGCGTAACTAGCAACGCGGGCAATGAGCAGTTCTTC. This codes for CSVTSNAGNEQFF.

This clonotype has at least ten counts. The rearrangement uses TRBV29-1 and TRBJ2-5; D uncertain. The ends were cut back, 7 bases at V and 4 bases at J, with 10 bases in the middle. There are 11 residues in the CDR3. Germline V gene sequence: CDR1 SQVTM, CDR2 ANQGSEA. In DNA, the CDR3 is TGCAGCGCTATAGTAAGAGAGACCCAGTACTTC. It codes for CSAIVRETQYF. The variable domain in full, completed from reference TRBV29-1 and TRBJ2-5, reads SAVISQKPSRDICQRGTSLTIQCQVDSQVTMMFWYRQQPGQSLTLIATANQGSEATYESGFVIDKFPISRPNLTFSTLTVSNMSPEDSSIYLCSAIVRETQYFGPGTRLLVL.

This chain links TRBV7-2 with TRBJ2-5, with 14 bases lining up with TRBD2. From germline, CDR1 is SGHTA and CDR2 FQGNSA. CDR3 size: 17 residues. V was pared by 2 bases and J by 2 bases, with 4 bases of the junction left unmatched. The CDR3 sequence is CASSLSGLAGGQETQYF. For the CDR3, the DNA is TGTGCCAGCAGCTTAAGCGGACTAGCGGGGGGTCAAGAGACCCAGTACTTC.

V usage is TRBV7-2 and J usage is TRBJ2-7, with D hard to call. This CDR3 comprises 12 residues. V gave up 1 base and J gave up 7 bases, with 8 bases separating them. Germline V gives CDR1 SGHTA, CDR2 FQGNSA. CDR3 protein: CASSLDLGEQYV. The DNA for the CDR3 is TGTGCCAGCAGCTTAGATCTGGGAGAGCAGTACGTC.

The CDR3 region has the DNA TGTGCCATCAGTGAGTTCAGCTTCTACGAGCAGTACGTC. Amino acids: CAISEFSFYEQYV. The J gene is TRBJ2-7, the V gene TRBV10-3; D is uncertain. CDR1 is ENHRY and CDR2 is SYGVKD in the germline V gene. Deletions cut 1 base from V and 3 bases from J, with 7 bases between. The CDR3 is 13 residues long.

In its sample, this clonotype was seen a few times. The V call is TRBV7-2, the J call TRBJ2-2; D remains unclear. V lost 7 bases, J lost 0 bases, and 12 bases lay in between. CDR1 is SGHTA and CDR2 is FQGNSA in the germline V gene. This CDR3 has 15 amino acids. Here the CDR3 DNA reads TGTGCCAGCACACACGGCAGGTCGAACACCGGGGAGCTGTTTTTT. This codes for CASTHGRSNTGELFF. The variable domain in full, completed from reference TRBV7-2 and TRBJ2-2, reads GAGVSQSPSNKVTEKGKDVELRCDPISGHTALYWYRQSLGQGLEFLIYFQGNSAPDKSGLPSDRFSAERTGGSVSTLTIQRTQQEDSAVYLCASTHGRSNTGELFFGEGSRLTVL.

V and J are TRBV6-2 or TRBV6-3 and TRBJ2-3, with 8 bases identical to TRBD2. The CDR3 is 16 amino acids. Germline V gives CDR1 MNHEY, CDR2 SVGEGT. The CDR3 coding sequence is TGTGCGGGGGCTGCTAGCGGGCTGATTAGCACAGATACGCAGTATTTT. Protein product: CAGAASGLISTDTQYF.

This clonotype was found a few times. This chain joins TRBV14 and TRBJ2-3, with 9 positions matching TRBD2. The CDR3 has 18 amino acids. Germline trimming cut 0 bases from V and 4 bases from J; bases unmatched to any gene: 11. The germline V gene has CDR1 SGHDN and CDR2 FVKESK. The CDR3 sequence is CASSQERGLAGLADTQYF. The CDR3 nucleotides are TGTGCCAGCAGCCAAGAGCGTGGCCTAGCGGGGCTCGCAGATACGCAGTATTTT.

CDR3 amino acids: CASSRDYNGELFF. For the CDR3, the DNA is TGTGCCAGCAGCCGGGACTACAACGGGGAGCTGTTTTTT. The chain couples TRBV12-3 or TRBV12-4 to TRBJ2-2; 7 nucleotides align to TRBD2. V shed 6 bases, J shed 7 bases, and the junction held 5 bases outside the gene matches. This CDR3 is 13 amino acids long.

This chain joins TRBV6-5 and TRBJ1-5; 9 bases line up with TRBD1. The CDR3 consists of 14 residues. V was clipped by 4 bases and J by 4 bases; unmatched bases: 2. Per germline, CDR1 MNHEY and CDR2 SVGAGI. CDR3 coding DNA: TGTGCCAGCAGTTGGACAGGGGTGAATCAGCCCCAGCATTTT. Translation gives CASSWTGVNQPQHF.

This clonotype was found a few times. The DNA of the CDR3 is TGCAGTGCTAGAGATCGTTTAAACTATGGCTACACCTTC. Protein product: CSARDRLNYGYTF. The rearrangement joins TRBV20-1 to TRBJ1-2; D call uncertain. There are 13 residues in the CDR3. Germline CDR1 DFQATT, CDR2 SNEGSKA (reference sequence). Trimming pared 0 bases from V and 2 bases from J, leaving 7 bases between.

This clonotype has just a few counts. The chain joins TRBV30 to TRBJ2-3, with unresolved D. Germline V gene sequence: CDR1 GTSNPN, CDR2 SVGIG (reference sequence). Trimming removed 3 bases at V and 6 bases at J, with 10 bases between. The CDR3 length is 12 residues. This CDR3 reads CAWRNPTDTQYF. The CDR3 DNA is TGTGCCTGGAGAAACCCAACGGATACGCAGTATTTT.

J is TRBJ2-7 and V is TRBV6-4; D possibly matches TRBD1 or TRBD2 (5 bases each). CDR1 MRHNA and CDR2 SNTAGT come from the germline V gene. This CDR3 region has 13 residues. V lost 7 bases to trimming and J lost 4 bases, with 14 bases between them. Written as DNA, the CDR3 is TGTGCCAGCATCCGGGGCAGGAGATACGAGCAGTACGTC. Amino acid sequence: CASIRGRRYEQYV.

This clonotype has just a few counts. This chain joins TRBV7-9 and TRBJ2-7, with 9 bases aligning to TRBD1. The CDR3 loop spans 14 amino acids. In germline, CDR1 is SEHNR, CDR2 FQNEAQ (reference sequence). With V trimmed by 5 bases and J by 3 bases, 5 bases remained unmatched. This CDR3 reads CASSLGTGIYEQYV. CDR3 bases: TGTGCCAGCAGCCTCGGGACAGGGATCTACGAGCAGTACGTC.

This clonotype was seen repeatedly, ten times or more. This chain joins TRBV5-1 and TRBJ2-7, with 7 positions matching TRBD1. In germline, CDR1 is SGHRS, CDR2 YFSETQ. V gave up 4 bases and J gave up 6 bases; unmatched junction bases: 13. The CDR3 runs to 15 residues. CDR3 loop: CASSPEGRGGREQYF. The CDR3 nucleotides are TGCGCCAGCAGCCCGGAAGGCAGAGGGGGCCGCGAGCAGTACTTC.

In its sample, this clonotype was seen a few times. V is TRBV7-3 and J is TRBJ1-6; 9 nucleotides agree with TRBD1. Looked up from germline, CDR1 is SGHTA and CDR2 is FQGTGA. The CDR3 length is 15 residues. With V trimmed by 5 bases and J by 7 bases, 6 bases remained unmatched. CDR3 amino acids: CASSAGQGANSPLHF. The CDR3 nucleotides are TGTGCCAGCAGCGCGGGACAGGGCGCGAATTCACCCCTCCACTTT.

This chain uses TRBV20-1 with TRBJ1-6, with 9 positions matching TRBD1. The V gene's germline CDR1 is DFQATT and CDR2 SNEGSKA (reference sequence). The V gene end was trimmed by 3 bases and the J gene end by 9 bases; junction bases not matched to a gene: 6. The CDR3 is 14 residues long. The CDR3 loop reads CSARDQTGGSPLHF. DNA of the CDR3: TGCAGTGCTAGGGATCAGACAGGGGGTTCACCCCTCCACTTT.

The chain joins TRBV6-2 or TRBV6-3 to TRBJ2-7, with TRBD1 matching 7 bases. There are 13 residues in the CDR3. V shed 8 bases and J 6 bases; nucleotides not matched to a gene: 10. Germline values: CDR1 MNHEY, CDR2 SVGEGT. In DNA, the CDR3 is TGTGCCAGCCGATGGACAGGAACGGGCGAGCAGTACGTC. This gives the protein CASRWTGTGEQYV.

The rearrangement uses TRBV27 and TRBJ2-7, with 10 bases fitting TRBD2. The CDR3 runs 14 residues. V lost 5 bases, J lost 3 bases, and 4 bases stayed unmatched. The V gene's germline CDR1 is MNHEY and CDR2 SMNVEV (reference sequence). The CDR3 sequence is CASSPLAGVYEQYV. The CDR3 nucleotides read TGTGCCAGCAGTCCCCTAGCGGGGGTCTACGAGCAGTACGTC.

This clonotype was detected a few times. In DNA, the CDR3 is TGCAGTGCTAGATGGGCGGGGGAGACAGATACGCAGTATTTT. Residues: CSARWAGETDTQYF. V and J are TRBV20-1 and TRBJ2-3; 7 bases are shared with TRBD2. This CDR3 has 14 amino acids. In germline, CDR1 is DFQATT, CDR2 SNEGSKA (reference sequence). The V and J ends lost 2 bases and 3 bases, in that order; junction bases with no gene match: 5.

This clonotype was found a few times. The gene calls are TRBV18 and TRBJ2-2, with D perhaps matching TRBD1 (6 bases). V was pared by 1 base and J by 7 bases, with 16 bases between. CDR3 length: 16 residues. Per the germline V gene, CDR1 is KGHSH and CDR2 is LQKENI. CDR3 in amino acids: CASSPRTRGAGGELFF. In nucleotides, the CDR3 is TGTGCCAGCTCACCACGGACCAGGGGCGCGGGCGGGGAGCTGTTTTTT.

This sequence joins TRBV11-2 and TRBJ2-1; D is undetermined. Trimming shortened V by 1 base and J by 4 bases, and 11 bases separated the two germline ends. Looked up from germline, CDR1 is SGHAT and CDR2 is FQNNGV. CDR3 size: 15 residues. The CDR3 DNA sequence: TGTGCCAGCAGCTTAGGGTCGACAATTTACAATGAGCAGTTCTTC. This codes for CASSLGSTIYNEQFF. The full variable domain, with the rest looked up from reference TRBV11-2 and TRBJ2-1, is EAGVAQSPRYKIIEKRQSVAFWCNPISGHATLYWYQQILGQGPKLLIQFQNNGVVDDSQLPKDRFSAERLKGVDSTLKIQPAKLEDSAVYLCASSLGSTIYNEQFFGPGTRLTVL.